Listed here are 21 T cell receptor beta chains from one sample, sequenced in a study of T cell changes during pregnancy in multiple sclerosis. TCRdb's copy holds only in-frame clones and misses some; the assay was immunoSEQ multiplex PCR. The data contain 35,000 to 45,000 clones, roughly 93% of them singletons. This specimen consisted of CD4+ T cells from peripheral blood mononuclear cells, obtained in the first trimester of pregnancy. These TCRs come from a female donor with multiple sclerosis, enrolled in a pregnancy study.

CDR3 amino acids: CASSKRSRAPLLSYEQYF. The CDR3 DNA sequence: TGTGCCAGTAGCAAAAGGTCCAGGGCTCCACTCCTTTCCTACGAGCAGTACTTC. The chain couples TRBV19 to TRBJ2-7; the D gene is possibly TRBD1 (5 bases). Germline CDR1 and CDR2: LNHDA and SQIVND (reference sequence). The germline V and J ends were trimmed by 6 bases and 1 base, with 25 bases remaining between them. CDR3 length: 18 residues. Drawing the rest from reference TRBV19 and TRBJ2-7, the complete variable domain is DGGITQSPKYLFRKEGQNVTLSCEQNLNHDAMYWYRQDPGQGLRLIYYSQIVNDFQKGDIAEGYSVSREKKESFPLTVTSAQKNPTAFYLCASSKRSRAPLLSYEQYFGPGTRLTVT.

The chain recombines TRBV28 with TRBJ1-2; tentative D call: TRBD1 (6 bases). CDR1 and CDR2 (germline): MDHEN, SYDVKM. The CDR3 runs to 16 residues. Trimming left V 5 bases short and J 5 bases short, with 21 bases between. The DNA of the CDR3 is TGTGCCAGCAGTCCCCGGGGGGGGGCAGGCCCTTATGGCTACACCTTC. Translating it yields CASSPRGGAGPYGYTF.

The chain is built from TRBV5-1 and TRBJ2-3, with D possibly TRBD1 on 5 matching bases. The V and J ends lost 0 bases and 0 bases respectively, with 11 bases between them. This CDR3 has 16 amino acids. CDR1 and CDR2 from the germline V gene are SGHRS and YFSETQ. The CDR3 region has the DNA TGCGCCAGCAGCTTGGCGGACACCCTTAGCACAGATACGCAGTATTTT. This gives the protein CASSLADTLSTDTQYF.

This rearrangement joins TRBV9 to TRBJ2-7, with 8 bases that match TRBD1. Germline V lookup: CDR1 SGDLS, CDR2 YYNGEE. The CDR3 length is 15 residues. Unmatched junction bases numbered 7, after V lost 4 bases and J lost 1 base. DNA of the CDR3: TGTGCCAGCAGCCCAGGACAGGGTAGGTCCTACGAGCAGTACTTC. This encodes CASSPGQGRSYEQYF.

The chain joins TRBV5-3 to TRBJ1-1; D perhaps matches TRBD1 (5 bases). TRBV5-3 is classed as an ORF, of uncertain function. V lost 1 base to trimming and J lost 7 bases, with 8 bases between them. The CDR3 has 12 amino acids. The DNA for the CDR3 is TGTGCCAGAAGCTTGAGGGGTCGTGAAGCTTTCTTT. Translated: CARSLRGREAFF.

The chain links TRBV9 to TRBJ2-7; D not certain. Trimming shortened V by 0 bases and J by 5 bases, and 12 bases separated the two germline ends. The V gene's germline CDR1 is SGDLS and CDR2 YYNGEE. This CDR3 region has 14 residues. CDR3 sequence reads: CASSVGVGWDEQYF. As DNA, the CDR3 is TGTGCCAGCAGCGTAGGGGTGGGCTGGGACGAGCAGTACTTC.

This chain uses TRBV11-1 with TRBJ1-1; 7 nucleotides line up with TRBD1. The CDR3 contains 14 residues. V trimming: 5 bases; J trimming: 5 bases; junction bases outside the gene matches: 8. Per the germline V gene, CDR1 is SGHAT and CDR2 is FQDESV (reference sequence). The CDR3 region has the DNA TGTGCCAGCAGCACAGACAGGGTGGGGACTGAAGCTTTCTTT. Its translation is CASSTDRVGTEAFF.

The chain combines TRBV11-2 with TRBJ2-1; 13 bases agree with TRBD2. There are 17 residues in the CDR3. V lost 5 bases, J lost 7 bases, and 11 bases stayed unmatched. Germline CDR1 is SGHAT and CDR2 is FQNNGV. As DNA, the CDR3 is TGTGCCAGCAGCCCTCAACTAGCGGGAGGGGTCTGGAATGAGCAGTTCTTC. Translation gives CASSPQLAGGVWNEQFF.

CDR3 nucleotide sequence: TGTGCCAGCAGTCCCAACCCATACTTGAACACTGAAGCTTTCTTT. Residues: CASSPNPYLNTEAFF. The chain recombines TRBV27 with TRBJ1-1; no reliable D call. The CDR3 runs to 15 residues. Germline V CDR1 and CDR2: MNHEY, SMNVEV (reference sequence). V lost 5 bases to trimming and J lost 0 bases, with 13 bases between them.

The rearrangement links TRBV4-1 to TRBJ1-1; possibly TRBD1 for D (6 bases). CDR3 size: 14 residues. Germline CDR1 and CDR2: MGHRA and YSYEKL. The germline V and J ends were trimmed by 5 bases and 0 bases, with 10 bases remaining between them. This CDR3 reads CASSRTEVNTEAFF. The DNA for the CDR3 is TGCGCCAGCAGCAGGACAGAGGTGAACACTGAAGCTTTCTTT.

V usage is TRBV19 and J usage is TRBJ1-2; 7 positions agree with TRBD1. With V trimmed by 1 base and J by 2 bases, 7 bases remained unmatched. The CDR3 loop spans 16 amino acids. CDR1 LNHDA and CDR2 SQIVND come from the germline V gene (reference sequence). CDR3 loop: CASSIGGRGTNYGYTF. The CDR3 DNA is TGTGCCAGTAGTATAGGCGGCAGGGGGACCAACTATGGCTACACCTTC.

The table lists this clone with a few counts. In nucleotides, the CDR3 is TGTGCCAGCAGCTTAGGTGTGCGGGGCTACAATGAGCAGTTCTTC. It codes for CASSLGVRGYNEQFF. The rearrangement links TRBV7-3 to TRBJ2-1; possible D gene TRBD2, 6 bases. This CDR3 comprises 15 residues. Germline values: CDR1 SGHTA, CDR2 FQGTGA. Deletions cut 2 bases from V and 3 bases from J, with 11 bases between. Using reference TRBV7-3 and TRBJ2-1 for the parts outside the CDR3, the full variable domain is GAGVSQTPSNKVTEKGKYVELRCDPISGHTALYWYRQSLGQGPEFLIYFQGTGAADDSGLPNDRFFAVRPEGSVSTLKIQRTERGDSAVYLCASSLGVRGYNEQFFGPGTRLTVL.

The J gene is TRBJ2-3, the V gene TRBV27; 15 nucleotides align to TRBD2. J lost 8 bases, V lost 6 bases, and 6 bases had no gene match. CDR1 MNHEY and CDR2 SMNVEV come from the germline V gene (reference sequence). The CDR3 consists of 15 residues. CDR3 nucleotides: TGTGCCAGCAGCCTCGGACTAGCGGGAGGGGGTACGCAGTATTTT. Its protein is CASSLGLAGGGTQYF.

The CDR3: CASRARILFSDTQYF. CDR3 in DNA: TGTGCCAGCAGAGCCAGGATTTTGTTCTCAGATACGCAGTATTTT. The V call is TRBV2, the J call TRBJ2-3; D gene uncertain. The V end lost 6 bases, the J end lost 4 bases, and 17 bases lay between the germline ends. CDR3 length: 15 residues. Germline-derived CDR1 and CDR2 are SNHLY and FYNNEI.

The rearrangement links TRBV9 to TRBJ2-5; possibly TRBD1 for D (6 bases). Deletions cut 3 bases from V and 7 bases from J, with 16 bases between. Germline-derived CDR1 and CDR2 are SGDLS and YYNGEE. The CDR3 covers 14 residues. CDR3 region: CASSDQGSVGTQYF. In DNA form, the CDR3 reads TGTGCCAGCAGCGACCAGGGGAGTGTTGGGACCCAGTACTTC.

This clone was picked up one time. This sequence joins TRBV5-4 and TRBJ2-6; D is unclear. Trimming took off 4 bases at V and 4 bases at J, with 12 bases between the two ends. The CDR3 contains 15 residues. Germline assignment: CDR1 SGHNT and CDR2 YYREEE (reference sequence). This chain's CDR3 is CASSPASAGANVLTF. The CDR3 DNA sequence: TGTGCCAGCAGCCCGGCCAGCGCCGGGGCCAACGTCCTGACTTTC.

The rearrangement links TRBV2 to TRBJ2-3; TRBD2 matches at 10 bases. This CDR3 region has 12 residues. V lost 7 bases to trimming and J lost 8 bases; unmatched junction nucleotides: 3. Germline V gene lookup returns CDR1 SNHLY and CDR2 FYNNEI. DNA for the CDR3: TGTGCCAGCATAGCGGGGGGTGCTACGCAGTATTTT. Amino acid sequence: CASIAGGATQYF.

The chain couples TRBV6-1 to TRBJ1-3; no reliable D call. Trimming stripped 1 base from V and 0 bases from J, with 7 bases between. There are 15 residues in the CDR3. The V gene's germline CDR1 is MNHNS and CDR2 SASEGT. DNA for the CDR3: TGTGCCAGCAGTGAAGGAGGGCCCTCTGGAAACACCATATATTTT. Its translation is CASSEGGPSGNTIYF.

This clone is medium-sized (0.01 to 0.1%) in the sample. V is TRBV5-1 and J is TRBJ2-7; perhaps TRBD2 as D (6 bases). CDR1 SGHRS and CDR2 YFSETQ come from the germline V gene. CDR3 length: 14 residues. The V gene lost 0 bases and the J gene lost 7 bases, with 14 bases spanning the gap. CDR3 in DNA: TGCGCCAGCAGCTTGGCCCGCGTAGGAGGGGAGCAGTACTTC. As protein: CASSLARVGGEQYF. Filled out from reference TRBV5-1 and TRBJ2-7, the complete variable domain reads KAGVTQTPRYLIKTRGQQVTLSCSPISGHRSVSWYQQTPGQGLQFLFEYFSETQRNKGNFPGRFSGRQFSNSRSEMNVSTLELGDSALYLCASSLARVGGEQYFGPGTRLTVT.

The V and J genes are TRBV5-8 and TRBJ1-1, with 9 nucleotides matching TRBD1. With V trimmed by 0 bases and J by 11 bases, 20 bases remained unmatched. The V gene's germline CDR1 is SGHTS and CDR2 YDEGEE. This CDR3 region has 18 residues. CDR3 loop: CASSLAISTGTGSSDAFF. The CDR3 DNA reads TGTGCCAGCAGCTTGGCAATTTCAACCGGGACAGGGTCATCGGATGCTTTCTTT.

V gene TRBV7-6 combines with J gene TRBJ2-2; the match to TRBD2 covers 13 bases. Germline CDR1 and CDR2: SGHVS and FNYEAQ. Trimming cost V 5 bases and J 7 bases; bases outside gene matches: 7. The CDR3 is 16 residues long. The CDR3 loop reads CASSSGLAGVGGELFF. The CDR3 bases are TGTGCCAGCAGCAGTGGACTAGCGGGAGTCGGCGGGGAGCTGTTTTTT.